Listed below are T cell receptor beta chains from one sample, sequenced in a study of T-cell reconstitution after alpha-beta-depleted transplantation in children. One entry per CDR3 protein results from TCRdb running MiXCR on the PCR reads. The repertoire includes 490,000 or so distinct CDR3 sequences, under 15% of them detected once, and approximately 5.4% sits in the top ten. Sequencing was performed on PBMCs from the stem cell graft donor, taken from the stem cell graft. Source of these receptors: a human donor who donated a stem cell graft to a child with combined immunodeficiency. CDR3s leave out the opening cysteine and the closing phenylalanine or tryptophan. A D gene is named only where the DNA matches it firmly. Where a row states a size, it is once, few, many or the class of an expanded clone; other rows omit it.

NA TRBJ2-5 TRBV30 few AWSATVGPQETQY
NA TRBJ2-5 TRBV7-8 NA ASSLVIDYQETQY
NA TRBJ2-7 TRBV18 few ASSPGARDTYEQY
NA TRBJ1-5 TRBV19 NA ASNWPGKDQPQH
NA TRBJ2-2 TRBV7-3 NA ASSLRETGELF
NA TRBJ2-7 TRBV5-1 many ASSLESYEQY
NA TRBJ2-5 TRBV6-2/TRBV6-3 many ASRVGTETQY
NA TRBJ1-5 TRBV12-3/TRBV12-4 many ASSFQGPNQPQH
NA TRBJ1-3 TRBV4-2 NA ASSQPRPSGNTIY
NA TRBJ1-5 TRBV21-1 few ASSRTKNQPQH
NA TRBJ2-6 TRBV10-2 once ASSEHRTSGANVLT
NA TRBJ2-1 TRBV6-5 many ASSYSSGGQENEQF
TRBD1 TRBJ2-7 TRBV6-1 few ASSRTGTGALEQY
NA TRBJ2-7 TRBV15 few ATSRDSTGSYEQY
TRBD1 TRBJ2-7 TRBV20-1 NA SASRSGQGSYEQY
TRBD2 TRBJ2-5 TRBV12-3/TRBV12-4 NA ASSLKAWTSGQETQY
TRBD1 TRBJ2-1 TRBV7-3 NA ASSSNTGASYNEQF
NA TRBJ2-3 TRBV11-1 few ASSLFPLRGFVPRRPDTQY
NA TRBJ1-6 TRBV12-3/TRBV12-4 NA ASSFQGQDSPLH
TRBD1 TRBJ2-7 TRBV27 few ASSTLGQGASEQY
NA TRBJ2-2 TRBV11-2 few ASSLDRGTYTGELF
NA TRBJ2-2 TRBV30 NA AWSGQGDPRKNTGELF
NA TRBJ1-3 TRBV29-1 few SVGVGNTIY
TRBD2 TRBJ2-1 TRBV13 NA AFRSRGTSGPISYNEQF
NA TRBJ1-3 TRBV5-6 once ASSLAQGRAGNTIY
TRBD2 TRBJ2-1 TRBV6-2/TRBV6-3 NA ASTDTWTSDHNEQF
TRBD2 TRBJ2-7 TRBV12-3/TRBV12-4 few ASSTGTSGTKQY
NA TRBJ2-6 TRBV4-2 many ASSQRTGAGANVLT
NA TRBJ2-5 TRBV7-2 NA ASSSAVRGVGETQY
NA TRBJ1-1 TRBV10-2 few ASSKSAGRGLDTEAF
NA TRBJ2-5 TRBV27 few ASSFGGEQTQY
TRBD2 TRBJ2-7 TRBV20-1 few SAFKKRESTYEQY
NA TRBJ2-1 TRBV7-9 few ASSLGGPLYNEQF
NA TRBJ1-2 TRBV20-1 NA SASMGLGYGYT
NA TRBJ1-3 TRBV21-1 NA ASSNRDRTGNTIY
TRBD1 TRBJ2-7 TRBV5-1 NA ASSLLGTGLQEQY
NA TRBJ1-6 TRBV20-1 many SGIIQGRKSPLH
NA TRBJ1-6 TRBV12-3/TRBV12-4 NA ASSSGGGLNSPLH
TRBD1 TRBJ1-1 TRBV6-2/TRBV6-3 NA ASRLPRQGGTEAF
NA TRBJ1-5 TRBV6-2/TRBV6-3 once ASSYSNRAWPQH
NA TRBJ2-7 TRBV12-3/TRBV12-4 many ASSFGLGSYEQY
NA TRBJ1-5 TRBV5-6 few ASSLRRESHQPQH
TRBD2 TRBJ2-7 TRBV6-1 few ASSPIRLAGTYEQY
NA TRBJ1-5 TRBV30 NA AWSASQYQPQH
NA TRBJ1-1 TRBV19 NA ASSTPGVTEAF
TRBD1 TRBJ1-5 TRBV28 NA ASLRTGSNQPQH
NA TRBJ1-2 TRBV5-6 many ASSFPGGDSNYGYT
TRBD1 TRBJ1-4 TRBV5-1 NA ASSPTPGQRNEKLF